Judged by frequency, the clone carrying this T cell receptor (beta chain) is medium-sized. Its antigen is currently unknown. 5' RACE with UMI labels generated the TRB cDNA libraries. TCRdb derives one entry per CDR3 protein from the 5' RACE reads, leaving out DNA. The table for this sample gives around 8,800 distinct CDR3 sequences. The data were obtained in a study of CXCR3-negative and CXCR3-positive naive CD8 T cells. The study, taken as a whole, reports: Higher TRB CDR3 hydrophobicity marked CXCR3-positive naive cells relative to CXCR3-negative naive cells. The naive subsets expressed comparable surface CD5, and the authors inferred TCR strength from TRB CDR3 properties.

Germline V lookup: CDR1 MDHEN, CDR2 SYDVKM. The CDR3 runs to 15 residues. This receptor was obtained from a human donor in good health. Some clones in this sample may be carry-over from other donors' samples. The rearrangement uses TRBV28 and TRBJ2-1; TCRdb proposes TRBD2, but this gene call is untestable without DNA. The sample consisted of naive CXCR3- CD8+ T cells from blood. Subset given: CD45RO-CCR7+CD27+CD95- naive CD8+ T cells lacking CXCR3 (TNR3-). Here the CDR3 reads CASSFFTSGYNEQFF.